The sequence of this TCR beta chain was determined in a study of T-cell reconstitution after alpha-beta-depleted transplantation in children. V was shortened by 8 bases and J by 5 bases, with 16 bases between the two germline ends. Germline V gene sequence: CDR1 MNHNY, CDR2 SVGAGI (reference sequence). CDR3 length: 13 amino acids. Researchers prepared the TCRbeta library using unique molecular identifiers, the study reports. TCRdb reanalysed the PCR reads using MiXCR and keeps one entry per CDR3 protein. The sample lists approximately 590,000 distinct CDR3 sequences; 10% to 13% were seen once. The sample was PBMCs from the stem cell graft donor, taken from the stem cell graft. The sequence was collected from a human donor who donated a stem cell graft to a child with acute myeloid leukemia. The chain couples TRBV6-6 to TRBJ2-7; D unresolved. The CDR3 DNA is TGTGCCAGCGGGCGACTGGGCACTCACGAGCAGTACTTC. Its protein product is CASGRLGTHEQYF.